This is a list of T cell receptor beta chains from one sample in a study of neurological immune-mediated disorders. TCRdb recomputed calls from the 5' RACE reads with MiXCR, one row per CDR3 protein. The data hold some 65,000 distinct CDR3 sequences, with under 5% observed a single time. The sequenced sample was PBMCs. These receptors were collected from a man aged 50-59 years with multiple sclerosis. CDR3s include the opening cysteine and the closing phenylalanine or tryptophan. A D gene is named only where the DNA matches it firmly. Part of the rows lack a size; the others show once, few, many or a class for expanded clones.

many,TRBD2,TRBJ2-1,TRBV5-1,TGCGCCAGCAGCTCCCCGGGGACTAGCGGGGGGCCGATGTACAATGAGCAGTTCTTC,CASSSPGTSGGPMYNEQFF
many,TRBD1,TRBJ1-6,TRBV6-6,TGTGCCAGCAGCCTGGACAGGGTTAATTCACCCCTCCACTTT,CASSLDRVNSPLHF
many,TRBD1,TRBJ2-4,TRBV4-1,TGCGCCAGCAGCCAAGACCCAGGGGGTTCCAAAAACATTCAGTACTTC,CASSQDPGGSKNIQYF
many,.,TRBJ2-3,TRBV12-3/TRBV12-4,TGTGCCAGCAGTCCGGGACTACCAAGGGGGGATACGCAGTATTTT,CASSPGLPRGDTQYF
many,TRBD1,TRBJ2-1,TRBV7-6,TGTGCCAGCAGCTTAGCCCCGCAGGGGGCTTACAATGAGCAGTTCTTC,CASSLAPQGAYNEQFF
many,TRBD2,TRBJ2-2,TRBV7-7,TGTGCTAGCAGCTTAGCGGGACATAACACCGGGGAGCTGTTTTTT,CASSLAGHNTGELFF
many,TRBD1,TRBJ1-4,TRBV5-1,TGCGCCAGCAGCGGAGGGACAGGATATAATGAAAAACTGTTTTTT,CASSGGTGYNEKLFF
many,.,TRBJ1-1,TRBV5-1,TGCGCCAGCAGCTTGGAAGTCTTGAAAAACACTGAAGCTTTCTTT,CASSLEVLKNTEAFF
.,.,TRBJ1-1,TRBV27,TGTGCCAGCAGTTTGGGTACAGGGACAGAAGCTTTCTTT,CASSLGTGTEAFF
.,.,TRBJ2-2,TRBV6-5,TGTGCCAGCAGAAATGGGGGGTCCGACACCGGGGAGCTGTTTTTT,CASRNGGSDTGELFF
many,TRBD1,TRBJ1-2,TRBV5-5,TGTGCCAGCAGCCGCGGGACAGCCTTCTATGGCTACACCTTC,CASSRGTAFYGYTF
.,.,TRBJ2-7,TRBV7-9,TGTGCCAGCAGCTTCGGGCAGTTCTACGAGCAGTACTTC,CASSFGQFYEQYF
many,.,TRBJ1-5,TRBV7-9,TGTGCCAGCAGCCCAAGCCCCCAGCATTTT,CASSPSPQHF
many,.,TRBJ2-4,TRBV5-1,TGCGCCAGCAGCTTGGGCCTAGCGGCCAAAAACATTCAGTACTTC,CASSLGLAAKNIQYF
many,.,TRBJ1-2,TRBV29-1,TGCAGCGTTGGGGGGGTGGGTGATGGCTACACCTTC,CSVGGVGDGYTF
many,.,TRBJ1-5,TRBV27,TGTGCCAGCAGATCGCGGGGGTATCAGCCCCAGCATTTT,CASRSRGYQPQHF
many,TRBD2,TRBJ2-5,TRBV5-1,TGCGCCAGCAGCTTTGCAGCTAGCGGGGGCCAAGAGACCCAGTACTTC,CASSFAASGGQETQYF
many,TRBD2,TRBJ2-3,TRBV9,TGTGCCAGCAGCGCACAAGGACTAGCGGGTTTTAGCACAGATACGCAGTATTTT,CASSAQGLAGFSTDTQYF
many,.,TRBJ1-5,TRBV5-1,TGCGCCAGCAGCTTGGATGGAGGCAATCAGCCCCAGCATTTT,CASSLDGGNQPQHF
many,TRBD1,TRBJ1-5,TRBV7-8,TGTGCCAGCAGCCACGGACAGGGGTATCAGCCCCAGCATTTT,CASSHGQGYQPQHF
many,.,TRBJ2-3,TRBV24-1,TGTGCCACCAGTGGATCCAGCGGACGCACAGATACGCAGTATTTT,CATSGSSGRTDTQYF
many,.,TRBJ2-7,TRBV20-1,TGCAGTGCTCACAGCTGGCCCCAGGGTACCTACGAGCAGTACTTC,CSAHSWPQGTYEQYF
many,.,TRBJ2-3,TRBV5-5,TGTGCCAGCAGCTTGAGTGACAGCCTCACAGATACGCAGTATTTT,CASSLSDSLTDTQYF
.,TRBD2,TRBJ2-2,TRBV6-6,TGTGCCAGCAGTTACAGGGAGGGGCCCGCGAACACCGGGGAGCTGTTTTTT,CASSYREGPANTGELFF
many,.,TRBJ1-2,TRBV20-1,TGCAGTGCTAGAGGCGCTGGTGGCTACACCTTC,CSARGAGGYTF
many,.,TRBJ1-4,TRBV5-1,TGCGCCAGCAGCCTGGACGGCTTTAATGAAAAACTGTTTTTT,CASSLDGFNEKLFF
many,TRBD2,TRBJ2-4,TRBV5-1,TGCGCCAGCAGCTTGGCCGGGACTAGCGGAGCCAAAAACATTCAGTACTTC,CASSLAGTSGAKNIQYF
many,TRBD2,TRBJ2-1,TRBV7-9,TGTGCCAGCAGCGTACTAGCGGGGGGACCCAACAATGAGCAGTTCTTC,CASSVLAGGPNNEQFF
.,TRBD1,TRBJ2-1,TRBV4-1,TGCGCCAGCAGCCAAGCGGACAGGGCCAATGAGCAGTTCTTC,CASSQADRANEQFF
many,.,TRBJ2-5,TRBV6-6,TGTGCCAGCAGTTCATCGGCGGTTGGCCAGTACTTC,CASSSSAVGQYF
many,TRBD1,TRBJ1-2,TRBV29-1,TGCAGCGTTTGGGGACAGATCTATGGCTACACCTTC,CSVWGQIYGYTF